This T cell receptor (beta chain) appears in the sequencing data of a study of OX40 agonist ivuxolimab in advanced cancers. Study context: In this trial design, patients received ivuxolimab intravenously at 0.01 to 10 mg/kg every 2 weeks. It was permissible to have had prior anti-PD-1, anti-PD-L1 or anti-CTLA-4 therapy, and over 35% had some.

Libraries were prepared by immunoSEQ multiplex PCR; TCRdb keeps only in-frame clonotypes and omits some of them. The table records 50,000 to 70,000 clones, roughly 87% of them present only once. CDR1 and CDR2 from the germline V gene are SGDLS and YYNGEE. With 3 bases clipped from V and 6 bases from J, the junction kept 12 bases outside the gene matches. There are 16 residues in the CDR3. This TCR was recovered from an adult with an advanced solid tumor such as melanoma, head and neck, liver or kidney cancer. The sample in question was CD4+ or CD8+ T cells sorted from blood, obtained in a trial of the OX40 agonist ivuxolimab. The chain joins TRBV9 to TRBJ2-3; the match to TRBD1 covers 8 bases. The CDR3 loop is CASSANLGRGQDTQYF. In DNA form, the CDR3 reads TGTGCCAGCAGCGCAAACCTCGGCAGGGGGCAGGATACGCAGTATTTT.